Each of the 9 T cell receptor beta chains below was sequenced from the same sample in a study of patients and donors after allogeneic stem cell transplantation (dated by TCRdb to 2019 to 2021). Library method: RT-PCR. Sequencing was carried out with a NextSeq 550. The public reads were run again by TCRdb, first through fastp at Q25 and then through MiXCR, and only productive beta chains were kept. Merged by CDR3 protein, the rows form single entries marked with the most common genes and DNA. The sample includes 920,000 or so distinct CDR3 sequences, with more than 15% observed a single time. The ten most abundant clones make up about 6% of the sample. Sample: blood, either unsorted or a sorted T cell fraction (not recorded which). The receptors were gathered from a human donor who was either an allogeneic HSCT recipient or a stem cell or donor lymphocyte infusion donor (not recorded which). It is not recorded whose cells these are; they may come from a transplant donor.

The rearrangement links TRBV20-1 to TRBJ1-4, with D unclear. The CDR3 covers 14 residues. The germline CDR1 and CDR2 sequences are DFQATT and SNEGSKA (reference sequence). Trimming pared 1 base from V and 3 bases from J, leaving 9 bases between. Here the CDR3 reads CSARVGRANEKLFF. CDR3 DNA sequence: TGCAGTGCTAGAGTGGGAAGAGCTAATGAAAAACTGTTTTTT.

This clonotype occurred a few times. The chain couples TRBV7-3 to TRBJ2-1; D is unresolved. This CDR3 is 13 amino acids long. Germline values: CDR1 SGHTA, CDR2 FQGTGA. V was trimmed by 4 bases and J by 5 bases, leaving 9 bases between them. The CDR3 loop reads CASSSDPHNEQFF. For the CDR3, the DNA is TGTGCCAGCAGCTCGGACCCGCACAATGAGCAGTTCTTC. The full variable domain, with the rest looked up from reference TRBV7-3 and TRBJ2-1, is GAGVSQTPSNKVTEKGKYVELRCDPISGHTALYWYRQSLGQGPEFLIYFQGTGAADDSGLPNDRFFAVRPEGSVSTLKIQRTERGDSAVYLCASSSDPHNEQFFGPGTRLTVL.

The genes are TRBV20-1 and TRBJ2-3; TRBD2 matches 11 bases. There are 16 residues in the CDR3. V gave up 6 bases and J gave up 5 bases; unmatched junction bases: 13. The germline CDR1 and CDR2 sequences are DFQATT and SNEGSKA (reference sequence). The CDR3, as DNA: TGCAGTGCCACACTAGCGGGGGCCCTTGGAAAAGATACGCAGTATTTT. The encoded protein is CSATLAGALGKDTQYF.

There are a few counts of this clonotype. The V gene is TRBV5-1, the J gene TRBJ2-5, with 7 positions matching TRBD2. With V trimmed by 4 bases and J by 1 base, 7 bases remained unmatched. The CDR3 covers 15 residues. Germline V gives CDR1 SGHRS, CDR2 YFSETQ. CDR3 protein: CASSADPSGQETQYF. The CDR3, as DNA: TGCGCCAGCAGCGCTGACCCTAGCGGCCAAGAGACCCAGTACTTC.

This clonotype showed up just a few times. DNA for the CDR3: TGTGCCAGCAGTTACTCCCCCGGGACAGGCGGAGTGGGAAACACCATATATTTT. Translating gives CASSYSPGTGGVGNTIYF. The chain uses TRBV6-5 and TRBJ1-3, with 8 bases that match TRBD1. Per the germline V gene, CDR1 is MNHEY and CDR2 is SVGAGI. V trimming: 0 bases; J trimming: 4 bases; junction bases outside the gene matches: 11. The CDR3 sequence is 18 residues long.

The CDR3 DNA sequence: TGTGCCAGTTTAAACAGGGTTGGTGGAGCTTTCTTT. Amino acids: CASLNRVGGAFF. This chain links TRBV12-3 or TRBV12-4 with TRBJ1-1; tentatively, D is TRBD1 (6 bases). This CDR3 contains 12 residues. Trimming removed 9 bases at V and 10 bases at J, with 18 bases between.

A few counts support this clonotype. This chain joins TRBV7-2 and TRBJ1-5; D gene unclear. Germline lookup yields CDR1 SGHTA and CDR2 FQGNSA. Trimming took 1 base from V and 6 from J, leaving 10 bases between them. There are 14 residues in the CDR3. CDR3 sequence: CASSLVSVSQPQHF. CDR3 in DNA: TGTGCCAGCAGCTTAGTGTCAGTCTCTCAGCCCCAGCATTTT.

The table lists this clonotype with many counts. This chain links TRBV5-1 with TRBJ2-1; TRBD1 agrees at 7 bases. Trimming took 2 bases from V and 3 from J; bases not matched to a gene: 2. Germline CDR1 is SGHRS and CDR2 is YFSETQ. This CDR3 has 14 amino acids. The CDR3 loop reads CASSFRDSYNEQFF. The CDR3 DNA reads as TGCGCCAGCAGCTTCCGGGACAGCTACAATGAGCAGTTCTTC.

The chain recombines TRBV11-1 with TRBJ2-3, with D perhaps matching TRBD1 (6 bases). V was trimmed by 5 bases and J by 4 bases, leaving 16 bases between them. CDR3 length: 15 amino acids. Germline CDR1 SGHAT, CDR2 FQDESV (reference sequence). CDR3 sequence (DNA): TGTGCCAGCAGCCCACGGCAGGGGAGTGCAGATACGCAGTATTTT. Protein sequence: CASSPRQGSADTQYF.